This paragraph covers one T cell receptor beta chain sequence. The sample contains more than one DNA sequence encoding this CDR3. Trimming took off 4 bases at V and 4 bases at J, with 14 bases between the two ends. The CDR3 loop spans 14 amino acids. Germline values: CDR1 SGHNT, CDR2 YYREEE (reference sequence). Data came from immunoSEQ multiplex PCR; TCRdb stores just in-frame clones and leaves some out. This table holds roughly 120,000 clones, 86% found once. The data derive from a study of cytomegalovirus exposure and HLA in healthy donors. The sequencing input was PBMCs. The sequence came from a man aged 18-30 years in good health and CMV-seronegative. V usage is TRBV5-4 and J usage is TRBJ1-2; TRBD1 is a possible D gene (6 bases). CDR3 DNA: TGTGCCAGCAGCCCCGGCAGGGGTGGCTATGGCTACACCTTC. This codes for CASSPGRGGYGYTF.